A single sample is the source of the 6 T cell receptor beta chains below, sequenced in a study of blood T cell repertoires in COVID-19. Clones were sequenced by immunoSEQ multiplex PCR, and TCRdb holds only the in-frame ones, with some missing. The profile shows more than 75,000 clones, about 83% of them singletons. The material sequenced was peripheral blood. The source of these receptors is a woman in her 70s with acute or convalescent COVID-19.

This clone was seen a few times. CDR3 region: CASSLLQGADTEAFF. The CDR3 DNA reads TGTGCCAGCAGCTTACTTCAGGGGGCGGACACTGAAGCTTTCTTT. V gene TRBV5-5 combines with J gene TRBJ1-1; 8 bases agree with TRBD1. CDR1 is SGHKS and CDR2 is YYEKEE in the germline V gene (reference sequence). CDR3 length: 15 residues. Trimming removed 2 bases from V and 3 bases from J; junction bases left unmatched: 6.

This clone was observed a single time. This chain joins TRBV2 and TRBJ1-4, with D possibly matching TRBD1 (5 bases). The length of the CDR3 is 14 residues. Per germline, CDR1 SNHLY and CDR2 FYNNEI. V lost 4 bases, J lost 8 bases, and 14 bases lay in between. Here the CDR3 reads CASSVRGPGEKLFF. DNA for the CDR3: TGTGCCAGCAGTGTGCGGGGACCGGGGGAAAAACTGTTTTTT.

V is TRBV13 and J is TRBJ2-7, with no clear D. Germline values: CDR1 PRHDT, CDR2 FYEKMQ (reference sequence). V was cut by 5 bases and J by 7 bases, with 15 bases left in between. The CDR3 has 13 residues. CDR3 DNA: TGTGCCAGCAGCGAGAAATTTGCGTTAGAGCAGTACGTC. Its protein is CASSEKFALEQYV.

This clone was counted many times. V usage is TRBV18 and J usage is TRBJ1-5, with D perhaps matching TRBD1 (6 bases). From germline, CDR1 is KGHSH and CDR2 LQKENI. V was shortened by 2 bases and J by 5 bases, with 13 bases between the two germline ends. The CDR3 extends over 15 amino acids. This CDR3 is CASSPSYRADQPQHF. For the CDR3, the DNA is TGTGCCAGCTCACCATCCTACAGGGCTGATCAGCCCCAGCATTTT.

V usage is TRBV3-1 (or the pseudogene TRBV3-2) and J usage is TRBJ2-1; TRBD2 matches 15 bases. The germline CDR1 and CDR2 sequences are LGHDT and YNNKEL (reference sequence). The V and J ends lost 5 bases and 7 bases, in that order; junction bases with no gene match: 12. The CDR3 contains 18 residues. As DNA, the CDR3 is TGTGCCAGCAGCAGGACTAGCGGGGGGGCAGGGATGGTTAATGAGCAGTTCTTC. Residues: CASSRTSGGAGMVNEQFF.

The gene calls are TRBV24-1 and TRBJ1-6; D may be TRBD1 (6 bases). CDR3 length: 15 residues. The germline V gene has CDR1 KGHDR and CDR2 SFDVKD. Deletions cut 4 bases from V and 8 bases from J, with 14 bases between. The chain's CDR3 is CATSDGGRGDSPLHF. CDR3 DNA sequence: TGTGCCACCAGTGACGGCGGCAGGGGTGATTCACCCCTCCACTTT.